What follows are 22 T cell receptor beta chains derived from one specimen sequenced in a study of cytomegalovirus exposure and HLA in healthy donors. PCR amplification relied on 60 Vbeta primers (plus 13 Jbeta primers). Generated by immunoSEQ multiplex PCR, the TCRdb table keeps only in-frame clones and is missing some. The repertoire holds roughly 100,000 clones, with about 74% as singletons. The sequencing sample was made of PBMCs. These receptors were taken from a female donor in good health and CMV-seropositive.

V gene TRBV18 combines with J gene TRBJ1-2, with 8 nucleotides matching TRBD1. V trimming: 3 bases; J trimming: 4 bases; junction bases outside the gene matches: 13. CDR3 size: 17 residues. Germline V gene sequence: CDR1 KGHSH, CDR2 LQKENI. The CDR3 nucleotides are TGTGCCAGCTCACCCACCGCCGGCAGGACAGGGAGCTATGGCTACACCTTC. It yields the protein CASSPTAGRTGSYGYTF.

The rearrangement joins TRBV30 to TRBJ2-5; maybe TRBD1 (5 bases). This CDR3 region has 14 residues. CDR1 is GTSNPN and CDR2 is SVGIG in the germline V gene (reference sequence). Trimming cost V 1 base and J 7 bases, with 16 bases left between them. The CDR3: CAWSATGDSGTQYF. Here the CDR3 DNA reads TGTGCCTGGAGTGCAACAGGCGACTCCGGGACCCAGTACTTC. Based on the CDR3 plus reference TRBV30 and TRBJ2-5, the full variable domain is SQTIHQWPATLVQPVGSPLSLECTVEGTSNPNLYWYRQAAGRGLQLLFYSVGIGQISSEVPQNLSASRPQDRQFILSSKKLLLSDSGFYLCAWSATGDSGTQYFGPGTRLLVL.

The rearrangement links TRBV6-5 to TRBJ1-1; D not resolved. Deletions cut 2 bases from V and 0 bases from J, with 4 bases between. The V gene's germline CDR1 is MNHEY and CDR2 SVGAGI. The CDR3 length is 13 residues. CDR3: CASSYALNTEAFF. The CDR3, as DNA: TGTGCCAGCAGTTACGCGCTGAACACTGAAGCTTTCTTT.

V gene TRBV10-1 combines with J gene TRBJ1-3; D call uncertain. Trimming stripped 6 bases from V and 0 bases from J, with 9 bases between. CDR1 WNHNN and CDR2 SYGVQD come from the germline V gene (reference sequence). This CDR3 is built from 14 residues. The CDR3 DNA reads TGCGCCAGCAGCGCCGGTAGCTCTGGAAACACCATATATTTT. It specifies CASSAGSSGNTIYF.

The V call is TRBV18, the J call TRBJ1-2, with D possibly TRBD1 on 5 matching bases. The germline V gene encodes CDR1 KGHSH and CDR2 LQKENI. V was cut by 3 bases and J by 8 bases, with 19 bases left in between. The CDR3 length is 15 residues. The CDR3 bases are TGTGCCAGCTCACCCCATGCCCCAGGGATTCAGGGCTACACCTTC. Protein sequence: CASSPHAPGIQGYTF.

V is TRBV2 and J is TRBJ2-3; D possibly corresponds to TRBD1 (5 bases). There are 15 residues in the CDR3. V lost 7 bases and J 4 bases, leaving 18 bases between the germline ends. CDR1 is SNHLY, CDR2 FYNNEI, per germline. CDR3 sequence: CASTRRQHNADTQYF. CDR3 sequence (DNA): TGTGCCAGCACGCGTAGACAGCATAACGCAGATACGCAGTATTTT.

The chain carries TRBV11-2 and TRBJ1-1, with D unresolved. V lost 5 bases, J lost 0 bases, and 10 bases lay in between. The CDR3 loop spans 14 amino acids. Germline lookup yields CDR1 SGHAT and CDR2 FQNNGV. This CDR3 reads CASSLIGLNTEAFF. As DNA, the CDR3 is TGTGCCAGCAGCCTAATCGGTCTGAACACTGAAGCTTTCTTT.

The sample holds a few counts of this clone. The chain joins TRBV19 to TRBJ2-1, with D possibly matching TRBD1 (5 bases). From germline, CDR1 is LNHDA and CDR2 SQIVND (reference sequence). Trimming cost V 8 bases and J 8 bases, with 22 bases left between them. This CDR3 has 15 amino acids. CDR3 in amino acids: CASSPPGRVSHEQFF. Here the CDR3 DNA reads TGTGCCAGTTCCCCCCCCGGCAGGGTATCCCATGAGCAGTTCTTC.

The chain couples TRBV6-6 to TRBJ1-3; TRBD1 is a possible D gene (5 bases). From germline, CDR1 is MNHNY and CDR2 SVGAGI (reference sequence). The CDR3 is 14 residues long. The ends were cut back, 7 bases at V and 0 bases at J, with 10 bases in the middle. The CDR3 is CASTIDSSGNTIYF. DNA of the CDR3: TGTGCCAGCACCATCGACAGCTCTGGAAACACCATATATTTT.

The chain recombines TRBV11-1 with TRBJ1-1, with D hard to call. The CDR3 consists of 15 residues. Looked up from germline, CDR1 is SGHAT and CDR2 is FQDESV (reference sequence). V lost 5 bases and J 1 base, leaving 14 bases between the germline ends. In nucleotides, the CDR3 is TGTGCCAGCAGCCCTGCGGGCCAGCGGAACACTGAAGCTTTCTTT. This encodes CASSPAGQRNTEAFF.

The chain recombines TRBV28 with TRBJ1-5; 7 bases align to TRBD1. Germline V gene lookup returns CDR1 MDHEN and CDR2 SYDVKM. V lost 5 bases and J lost 3; bases outside the gene matches: 13. The length of the CDR3 is 17 residues. CDR3 sequence reads: CASSPSRGGNFNQPQHF. The CDR3 nucleotides are TGTGCCAGCAGTCCTTCCCGAGGGGGCAACTTCAATCAGCCCCAGCATTTT.

This clone came up a few times. The chain is built from TRBV7-2 and TRBJ2-1; TRBD2 is a possible D gene (5 bases). V was cut by 1 base and J by 3 bases, with 10 bases left in between. This CDR3 has 15 residues. Germline CDR1 reads SGHTA; CDR2 reads FQGNSA. The CDR3 loop is CASSLVLGSYNEQFF. The DNA of the CDR3 is TGTGCCAGCAGCTTAGTGCTGGGGAGCTACAATGAGCAGTTCTTC.

The rearrangement joins TRBV30 to TRBJ2-7, with 14 bases identical to TRBD2. Germline CDR1 GTSNPN, CDR2 SVGIG (reference sequence). With 0 bases clipped from V and 4 bases from J, the junction kept 17 bases outside the gene matches. CDR3 length equals 20 residues. DNA of the CDR3: TGTGCCTGGAGTGTACATGGGGCGCCGGGACTAGCGGGAGCCCTATACGAGCAGTACTTC. Its protein is CAWSVHGAPGLAGALYEQYF.

The V call is TRBV6-5, the J call TRBJ1-3; D gene ambiguous. Germline assignment: CDR1 MNHEY and CDR2 SVGAGI. The length of the CDR3 is 14 residues. V was shortened by 6 bases and J by 0 bases, with 9 bases between the two germline ends. The CDR3: CASRTRGSGNTIYF. DNA of the CDR3: TGTGCCAGCAGAACCAGAGGCTCTGGAAACACCATATATTTT.

This clone was detected only a few times. The gene calls are TRBV5-1 and TRBJ2-1, with 9 positions matching TRBD1. With 2 bases clipped from V and 6 bases from J, the junction kept 6 bases outside the gene matches. CDR1 is SGHRS and CDR2 is YFSETQ in the germline V gene. The CDR3 extends over 15 amino acids. This CDR3 reads CASSLSGQGFNEQFF. The CDR3 coding sequence is TGCGCCAGCAGCTTATCGGGACAGGGTTTCAATGAGCAGTTCTTC.

This clone was counted only a few times. This sequence joins TRBV5-5 and TRBJ2-3; the match to TRBD2 covers 7 bases. The CDR3 contains 17 residues. After removal of 0 bases from V and 1 base from J, the junction contained 8 bases not matched to a gene. Per the germline V gene, CDR1 is SGHKS and CDR2 is YYEKEE (reference sequence). The CDR3 sequence: CASSLVYRLAGTDTQYF. The CDR3, as DNA: TGTGCCAGCAGCTTGGTATATCGCCTAGCGGGCACAGATACGCAGTATTTT.

In its sample, this clone was seen a few times. V gene TRBV7-2 combines with J gene TRBJ1-1; 8 nucleotides agree with TRBD1. The CDR3 runs to 14 residues. Germline assignment: CDR1 SGHTA and CDR2 FQGNSA. V trimming: 3 bases; J trimming: 1 base; junction bases outside the gene matches: 1. CDR3 sequence: CASSFGQGNTEAFF. The CDR3 DNA sequence: TGTGCCAGCAGCTTTGGACAGGGGAACACTGAAGCTTTCTTT.

CDR3 sequence (DNA): TGTGCCAGCTCACCACGAGGGCAGGTTGAAGCTTTCTTT. This sequence encodes CASSPRGQVEAFF. This chain links TRBV18 with TRBJ1-1; the D is unclear. The CDR3 is made up of 13 amino acids. Trimming took off 1 base at V and 7 bases at J, with 10 bases between the two ends. Germline lookup yields CDR1 KGHSH and CDR2 LQKENI.

The chain links TRBV5-6 to TRBJ2-3; perhaps TRBD1 as D (5 bases). Looked up from germline, CDR1 is SGHDT and CDR2 is YYEEEE. Trimming took 3 bases from V and 2 from J, leaving 13 bases between them. The CDR3 has 15 residues. CDR3 coding DNA: TGTGCCAGCAGCTCGTATCCAGGGAACACAGATACGCAGTATTTT. This translates into CASSSYPGNTDTQYF. Variable domain in full (rest from reference TRBV5-6 and TRBJ2-3): DAGVTQSPTHLIKTRGQQVTLRCSPKSGHDTVSWYQQALGQGPQFIFQYYEEEERQRGNFPDRFSGHQFPNYSSELNVNALLLGDSALYLCASSSYPGNTDTQYFGPGTRLTVL.

The chain has TRBV19 and TRBJ2-7; D is unresolved. Trimming left V 1 base short and J 2 bases short, with 12 bases between. Germline lookup yields CDR1 LNHDA and CDR2 SQIVND (reference sequence). There are 15 residues in the CDR3. CDR3 region: CASSIVRHSTYEQYF. CDR3 nucleotide sequence: TGTGCCAGTAGTATAGTGCGACACTCTACCTACGAGCAGTACTTC.

The chain combines TRBV5-1 with TRBJ2-3; the D gene is possibly TRBD1 (5 bases). In germline, CDR1 is SGHRS, CDR2 YFSETQ. The CDR3 sequence is 13 residues long. Trimming removed 5 bases at V and 0 bases at J, with 7 bases between. The CDR3 DNA reads TGCGCCAGCAGGACAGCCAGCACAGATACGCAGTATTTT. Translated: CASRTASTDTQYF.

The chain is built from TRBV7-9 and TRBJ2-2; D is perhaps TRBD2 (6 bases). This CDR3 is 15 amino acids long. Trimming pared 5 bases from V and 0 bases from J, leaving 10 bases between. The germline CDR1 and CDR2 sequences are SEHNR and FQNEAQ (reference sequence). The CDR3: CASSHGTANTGELFF. The CDR3 region has the DNA TGTGCCAGCAGCCACGGGACTGCGAACACCGGGGAGCTGTTTTTT.